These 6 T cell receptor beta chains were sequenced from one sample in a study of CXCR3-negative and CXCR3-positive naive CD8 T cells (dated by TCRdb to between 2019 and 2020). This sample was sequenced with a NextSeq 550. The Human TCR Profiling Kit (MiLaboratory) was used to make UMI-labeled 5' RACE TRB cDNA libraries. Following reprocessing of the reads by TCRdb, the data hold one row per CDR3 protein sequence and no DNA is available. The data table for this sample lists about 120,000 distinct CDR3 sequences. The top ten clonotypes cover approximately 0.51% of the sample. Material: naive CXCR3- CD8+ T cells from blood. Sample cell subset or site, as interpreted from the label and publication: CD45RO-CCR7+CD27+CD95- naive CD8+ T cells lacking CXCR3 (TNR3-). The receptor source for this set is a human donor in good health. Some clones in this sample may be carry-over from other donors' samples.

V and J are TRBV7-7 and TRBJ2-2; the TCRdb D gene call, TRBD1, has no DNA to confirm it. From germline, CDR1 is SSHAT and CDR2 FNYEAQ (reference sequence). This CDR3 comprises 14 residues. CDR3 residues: CASSSDSNGGELFF.

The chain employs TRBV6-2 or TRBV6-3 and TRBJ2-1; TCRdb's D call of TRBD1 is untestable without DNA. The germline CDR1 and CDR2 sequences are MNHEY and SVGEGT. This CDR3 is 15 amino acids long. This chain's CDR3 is CASRNLAAHEGEQFF.

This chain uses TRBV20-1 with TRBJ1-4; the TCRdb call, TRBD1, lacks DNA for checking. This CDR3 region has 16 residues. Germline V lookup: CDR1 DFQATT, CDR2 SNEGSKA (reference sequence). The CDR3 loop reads CSARRPWGQENEKLFF.

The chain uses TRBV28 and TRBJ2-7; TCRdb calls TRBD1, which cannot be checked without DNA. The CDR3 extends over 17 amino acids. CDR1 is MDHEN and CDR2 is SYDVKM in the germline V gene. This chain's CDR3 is CASSYEPGTGGGGEQYF.

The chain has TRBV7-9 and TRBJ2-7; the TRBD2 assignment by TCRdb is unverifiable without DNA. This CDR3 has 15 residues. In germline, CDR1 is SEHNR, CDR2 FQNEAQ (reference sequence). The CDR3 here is CASSGTTSAADEQYF. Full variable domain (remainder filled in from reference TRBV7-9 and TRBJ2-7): DTGVSQNPRHKITKRGQNVTFRCDPISEHNRLYWYRQTLGQGPEFLTYFQNEAQLEKSRLLSDRFSAERPKGSFSTLEIQRTEQGDSAMYLCASSGTTSAADEQYFGPGTRLTVT.

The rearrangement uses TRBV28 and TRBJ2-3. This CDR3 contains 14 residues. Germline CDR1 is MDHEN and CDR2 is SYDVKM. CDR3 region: CASISSLGTDTQYF.